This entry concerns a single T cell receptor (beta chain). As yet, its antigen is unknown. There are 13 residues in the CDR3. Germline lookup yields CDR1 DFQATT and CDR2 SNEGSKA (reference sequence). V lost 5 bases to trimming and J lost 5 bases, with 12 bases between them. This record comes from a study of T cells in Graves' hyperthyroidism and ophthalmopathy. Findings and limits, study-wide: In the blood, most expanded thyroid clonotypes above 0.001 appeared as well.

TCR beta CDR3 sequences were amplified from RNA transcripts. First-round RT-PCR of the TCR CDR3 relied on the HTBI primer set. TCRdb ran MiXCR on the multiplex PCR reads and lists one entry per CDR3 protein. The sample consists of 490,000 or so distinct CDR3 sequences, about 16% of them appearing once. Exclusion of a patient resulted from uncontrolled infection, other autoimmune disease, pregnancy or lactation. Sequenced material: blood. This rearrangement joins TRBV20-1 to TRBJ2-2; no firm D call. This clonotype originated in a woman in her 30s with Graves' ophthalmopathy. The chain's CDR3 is CSALYPGTGELFF. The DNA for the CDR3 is TGCAGTGCTCTATACCCCGGTACCGGGGAGCTGTTTTTT.